This TCR beta chain was identified in a study of identical twins. cDNA carried unique molecular identifiers, and a universal primer site was added by template switching. MiXCR, run by TCRdb on the 5' RACE reads, gives a single entry per CDR3 protein. The repertoire holds about 470,000 distinct CDR3 sequences, with 20% to 30% as singletons. This clonotype was recorded a few times. Germline CDR1 reads SGHRS; CDR2 reads YFSETQ. Trimming shortened V by 0 bases and J by 9 bases, and 16 bases separated the two germline ends. The CDR3 is made up of 15 amino acids. These data were also filed under a second study, of T cells expressing NK-cell markers.

The receptor's source is a woman in her late teens or twenties in good health. This chain connects TRBV5-1 to TRBJ2-4; perhaps TRBD1 as D (6 bases). Sequencing was done on a sample of CD4+ T cells sorted from blood. The CDR3 is CASSLVGQARGIQYF. CDR3 DNA: TGCGCCAGCAGCTTGGTGGGGCAGGCCAGGGGCATTCAGTACTTC.